The rows below give T cell receptor beta chains drawn from one sample of a study of T cell repertoires in cytomegalovirus infection. MiXCR, run by TCRdb on the reads, gives a single entry per CDR3 protein. The data hold roughly 350,000 distinct CDR3 sequences, with about 34% observed a single time. These receptors' targets are unknown. The sample consisted of cultured PBMCs, taken from culture after CMV antigen stimulation. Receptor source: a human donor in good health (CMV status not recorded). Some clones in this sample may be carry-over from other donors' samples. Each CDR3 is given with its conserved first and last residue. The D gene is left open where the match is weak. Clone size is stated in some rows and not others, as once, few, many or a class when expanded.

v_call,j_call,d_call,clone_size,cdr3_nt,cdr3_aa
TRBV19,TRBJ1-5,.,few,TGTGCCAGTAGTATTGGGGAACGGCAGCCCCAGCATTTT,CASSIGERQPQHF
TRBV7-2,TRBJ1-1,.,few,TGTGCCAGCAGCTTAGCCGGCGGGAATGCTTTCTTT,CASSLAGGNAFF
TRBV28,TRBJ1-2,TRBD1,.,TGTGCCAGCCAATTGGGACAGGAAGATGGCTACACCTTC,CASQLGQEDGYTF
TRBV19,TRBJ1-1,TRBD1,.,TGTGCCAGTAGTATAGAGGGACAGCCGAACACTGAAGCTTTCTTT,CASSIEGQPNTEAFF
TRBV11-1,TRBJ2-2,.,.,TGTGCCAGCAGCTTCAAGAGTGCGAACACCGGGGAGCTGTTTTTT,CASSFKSANTGELFF
TRBV25-1,TRBJ1-5,TRBD1,few,TGTGCCAGCAGTGAATGGGACAGGGTGAGGTATAGCAATCAGCCCCAGCATTTT,CASSEWDRVRYSNQPQHF
TRBV4-2,TRBJ2-7,.,few,TGTGCCAGCAGCCAAGACCGGGGCTTTTCCTACGAGCAGTACTTC,CASSQDRGFSYEQYF
TRBV4-1,TRBJ2-1,.,.,TGTGCCAGCAGCCAACTGGACAGGGCGGGGGATGAGCAGTTCTTC,CASSQLDRAGDEQFF
TRBV12-3/TRBV12-4,TRBJ1-2,.,few,TGTGCCAGCAGTTTACCGGGGCAGGTTAATGGCTACACCTTC,CASSLPGQVNGYTF
TRBV4-2,TRBJ1-3,.,once,TGTGCCAGCAGCCAAGATCTCCGGGGGCAAGCTGGAAACACCATATATTTT,CASSQDLRGQAGNTIYF
TRBV7-9,TRBJ2-5,.,.,TGTGCCAGCAGCCCAAGTGGGGCGGGGGAGACCCAGTACTTC,CASSPSGAGETQYF
TRBV20-1,TRBJ1-2,TRBD1,.,TGCAGTGCTAGAGACCCCGGACAGGGCTATGGCTACACCTTC,CSARDPGQGYGYTF
TRBV11-3,TRBJ1-6,.,.,TGTGCCAGCACCCCCCGAGCAAGTGATTCACCCCTCCACTTT,CASTPRASDSPLHF
TRBV4-1,TRBJ2-5,.,few,TGCGCCAGCAGCCATCCGCCAGGGAAAGAGACCCAGTACTTC,CASSHPPGKETQYF
TRBV20-1,TRBJ1-1,.,.,TGCAGTGCTAGAGGCCATGGGGGGAACACTGAAGCTTTCTTT,CSARGHGGNTEAFF
TRBV4-1,TRBJ1-1,.,.,TGCGCCAGCAGCCAGGAACGGACGAACACTGAAGCTTTCTTT,CASSQERTNTEAFF
TRBV12-3/TRBV12-4,TRBJ2-1,.,.,TGTGCCAGCACCTGGGGTAGCCTCATCGGTGAGCAGTTCTTC,CASTWGSLIGEQFF
TRBV7-2,TRBJ1-5,.,.,TGTGCCAGCAGCGAATCAGGGGTTCAGCCCCAGCATTTT,CASSESGVQPQHF
TRBV12-3/TRBV12-4,TRBJ2-2,.,few,TGTGCCAGCAGCCCAGGGATCTGGGAGCTGTTTTTT,CASSPGIWELFF
TRBV7-2,TRBJ2-5,.,few,TGTGCCAGCAGTCACGGCACGAAAGAGACCCAGTACTTC,CASSHGTKETQYF
TRBV4-3,TRBJ1-1,.,.,TGCGCCAGCAGCCAAGATGGCGTTCTGAACACTGAAGCTTTCTTT,CASSQDGVLNTEAFF
TRBV4-1,TRBJ2-7,.,.,TGTGCCAGCAGCCAAGATTTAGGTGGCGCCTACTACGAGCAGTACTTC,CASSQDLGGAYYEQYF
TRBV3-1,TRBJ1-1,.,.,TGTGCCAGTAACAGGGAAGGCACTGAAGCTTTCTTT,CASNREGTEAFF
TRBV27,TRBJ1-5,TRBD1,few,TGTGCCAGCAGCCACAGGGGTGAGAATCAGCCCCAGCATTTT,CASSHRGENQPQHF
TRBV20-1,TRBJ2-2,.,.,TGCAGTGCTAGCGCAGACACCGGGGAGCTGTTTTTT,CSASADTGELFF
TRBV29-1,TRBJ1-2,.,few,TGCAGCGTTGTCGAGGGTGTTGCGGACTATGGCTACACCTTC,CSVVEGVADYGYTF
TRBV27,TRBJ1-4,TRBD1,.,TGTGCCAGCAGTCCCGGGGACAGGGACGAAAAACTGTTTTTT,CASSPGDRDEKLFF
TRBV12-3/TRBV12-4,TRBJ2-2,TRBD1,.,TGTGCCAGCAGTTTAGCGCCACAGGGGACGGACACCGGGGAGCTGTTTTTT,CASSLAPQGTDTGELFF
TRBV15,TRBJ1-1,.,few,TGTGCCACCAGCAGGGTCCGGACGGGTTTGGCTGAAGCTTTCTTT,CATSRVRTGLAEAFF
TRBV7-7,TRBJ2-5,.,few,TGTGCCAGCAGCCAGGGGAGCAGGGGAGAGACCCAGTACTTC,CASSQGSRGETQYF
TRBV5-1,TRBJ2-2,TRBD2,.,TGCGCCAGCGCGACTAGCGGCACCGGGGAGCTGTTTTTT,CASATSGTGELFF
TRBV20-1,TRBJ2-5,.,.,TGCAGTGCTAGAGATGGGGCTACAGAGACCCAGTACTTC,CSARDGATETQYF
TRBV19,TRBJ1-4,.,.,TGTGCCAGTAGTATGGCAGGGCCTAATGAAAAACTGTTTTTT,CASSMAGPNEKLFF
TRBV30,TRBJ1-4,.,.,TGTGCCTGGAGTATTAGGGAAAAACTGTTTTTT,CAWSIREKLFF
TRBV12-5,TRBJ2-2,.,.,TGTGCTAGTGGTTTGGTACAGGGTCTCGCCGGGGAGCTGTTTTTT,CASGLVQGLAGELFF
TRBV7-2,TRBJ2-1,.,few,TGTGCCAGCAGCTTACGAGGCACCAATGAGCAGTTCTTC,CASSLRGTNEQFF
TRBV7-2,TRBJ2-5,.,many,TGTGCCAGCAGCTTAGTAGGCGACCTGGAGACCCAGTACTTC,CASSLVGDLETQYF